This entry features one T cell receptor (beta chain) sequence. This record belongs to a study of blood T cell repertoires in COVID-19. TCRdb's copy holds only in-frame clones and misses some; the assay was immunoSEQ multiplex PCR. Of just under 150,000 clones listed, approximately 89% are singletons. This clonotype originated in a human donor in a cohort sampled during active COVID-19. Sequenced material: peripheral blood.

The CDR3 loop reads CASSLLAGGTDTQYF. The CDR3 nucleotides are TGTGCCAGCAGCCTTTTAGCGGGGGGGACAGATACGCAGTATTTT. The V call is TRBV7-8, the J call TRBJ2-3; 11 bases match TRBD2. The germline V gene has CDR1 SGHVS and CDR2 FQNEAQ. Trimming cost V 5 bases and J 3 bases; bases outside gene matches: 4. The length of the CDR3 is 15 residues.